A selection of T cell receptor beta chains follows, all from one sample in a study of technical replicates of blood from a few donors. Profiled with immunoSEQ multiplex PCR; TCRdb holds only in-frame clones, not every one. The sample lists tens of thousands of clones, 98% seen once, with over 0.15% in the top ten. Sequenced input: T cells isolated from PBMCs. These receptors were collected from a human donor in good health. Each CDR3 is given with its conserved first and last residue. A D gene is named only where the DNA matches it firmly. Expanded clones get a size class; other rows say once, few or many, or leave the size out.

j_call,d_call,clone_size,v_call,cdr3_aa
TRBJ2-7,.,.,TRBV6-5,CASSPRQSPYYEQYF
TRBJ2-5,TRBD2,.,TRBV7-9,CASSLLAGGQETQYF
TRBJ2-1,TRBD1,.,TRBV29-1,CSGFSGTETANEQFF
TRBJ1-5,TRBD1,.,TRBV4-1,CASSRVGTGRNQPQHF
TRBJ2-7,.,.,TRBV19,CASSERQSEQYF
TRBJ2-7,.,.,TRBV9,CASSASQGSSYEQYF
TRBJ1-6,.,.,TRBV6-5,CASSYWTVGYNSPLHF
TRBJ2-5,.,.,TRBV11-3,CASSLQGGETQYF
TRBJ2-7,.,.,TRBV11-3,CASSPDSTYEQYF
TRBJ1-2,.,.,TRBV6-5,CASTTWGGGYTF
TRBJ1-2,.,.,TRBV5-1,CASSLEWVGRHGYTF
TRBJ1-6,TRBD1,once,TRBV5-4,CASSSGQAVYNSPLHF
TRBJ2-3,TRBD2,.,TRBV5-1,CASSLMNHGGTDTQYF
TRBJ2-3,.,.,TRBV27,CASSSLTSFRPTDTQYF
TRBJ1-1,.,.,TRBV11-2,CASTRVDTEAFF
TRBJ2-1,TRBD2,.,TRBV28,CASSWRGGSNNEQFF
TRBJ2-6,.,few,TRBV11-2,CASSSDQTSQSRANVLTF
TRBJ2-3,TRBD2,.,TRBV28,CASSLFRLAGVQGRTDTQYF
TRBJ2-1,.,.,TRBV7-9,CASSLMDSNNEQFF
TRBJ2-2,TRBD2,.,TRBV19,CASSIMGLAGENTGELFF
TRBJ1-5,.,.,TRBV19,CASSIHNQPQHF
TRBJ2-2,.,.,TRBV27,CASSLYYINTGELFF
TRBJ1-1,TRBD1,.,TRBV2,CASSRRQGRAFF
TRBJ1-5,.,.,TRBV28,CASSSPPGVQPQHF
TRBJ2-3,.,once,TRBV2,CASSEARGWNTQYF
TRBJ1-2,TRBD1,.,TRBV5-4,CASSLMSSGGYGYTF
TRBJ1-1,TRBD1,.,TRBV6-5,CASSYSGQGDTEAFF
TRBJ1-1,.,.,TRBV21-1,CASSVSTEAFF
TRBJ1-1,TRBD1,.,TRBV2,CASSVRDRNTEAFF
TRBJ2-7,.,.,TRBV7-8,CASSLDPGLHEQYF
TRBJ2-3,.,.,TRBV7-7,CASSLAFTLNTDTQYF
TRBJ2-2,TRBD2,.,TRBV7-6,CASRPGTSGSGDTGELFF
TRBJ1-2,.,.,TRBV4-1,CASSQVSIHIGGLKGPNYGYTF
TRBJ2-1,TRBD2,.,TRBV7-8,CASSGKGLAGRLDEQFF
TRBJ2-6,.,.,TRBV27,CASKRVSSGANVLTF
TRBJ2-5,TRBD2,.,TRBV19,CASSIEMGLAGETQYF